These 22 T cell receptor beta chains came from one sample sequenced in a study of PD-1 blockade in classical Hodgkin lymphoma (dated by TCRdb to between 2020 and 2021). Library preparation used the immunoSEQ multiplex PCR assay. TCRdb provides this immuneACCESS table in a form limited to in-frame rearrangements. Some clones are lacking; in checked studies, under half of them reflect an unresolved V gene, and why the rest are absent is not known. This sample holds 50,000 or so clones; around 89% were observed only once. The leading ten clones occupy over 11% of the sample. The sample's time point label, decoded: cycle 4 day 1 (C4D1), after more than five weeks of nivolumab. All trial patients had relapsed after autologous stem cell transplantation, with cohorts A, B and C differing in prior brentuximab vedotin exposure. The sequencing here drew on peripheral blood mononuclear cells (PBMCs), taken before the fourth cycle of nivolumab. The receptors were gathered from a human donor with classical Hodgkin lymphoma.

J is TRBJ2-5 and V is TRBV5-1; D uncertain. Trimming cost V 1 base and J 9 bases, with 13 bases left between them. The CDR3 consists of 13 residues. Germline V lookup: CDR1 SGHRS, CDR2 YFSETQ. CDR3 in amino acids: CASSLPTRDSQYF. CDR3 DNA: TGCGCCAGCAGCTTGCCCACAAGAGATTCCCAGTACTTC.

The rearrangement joins TRBV4-1 to TRBJ2-7; 12 nucleotides line up with TRBD2. Germline values: CDR1 MGHRA, CDR2 YSYEKL. Trimming cost V 1 base and J 0 bases; bases outside gene matches: 4. The CDR3 extends over 17 amino acids. The CDR3 here is CASSQGASGGGSYEQYF. Written as DNA, the CDR3 is TGCGCCAGCAGCCAAGGGGCTAGCGGGGGGGGCTCCTACGAGCAGTACTTC.

This rearrangement joins TRBV6-5 to TRBJ1-1; D uncertain. This CDR3 contains 15 residues. The germline V and J ends were trimmed by 0 bases and 0 bases, with 8 bases remaining between them. Germline loops: CDR1 MNHEY, CDR2 SVGAGI. The CDR3 region has the DNA TGTGCCAGCAGTTACTCCCCAGGCTTGAACACTGAAGCTTTCTTT. Translation: CASSYSPGLNTEAFF.

This clone was counted a single time. The chain links TRBV25-1 to TRBJ1-1; 8 bases line up with TRBD1. Germline loops: CDR1 MGHDK, CDR2 SYGVNS. The CDR3 runs 13 residues. V gave up 7 bases and J gave up 1 base; unmatched junction bases: 2. The chain's CDR3 is CASTGQANTEAFF. DNA for the CDR3: TGTGCCAGCACGGGACAGGCGAACACTGAAGCTTTCTTT. The variable domain in full, completed from reference TRBV25-1 and TRBJ1-1, reads EADIYQTPRYLVIGTGKKITLECSQTMGHDKMYWYQQDPGMELHLIHYSYGVNSTEKGDLSSESTVSRIRTEHFPLTLESARPSHTSQYLCASTGQANTEAFFGQGTRLTVV.

The V gene is TRBV9, the J gene TRBJ2-1; 7 positions match TRBD2. The CDR3 runs to 16 residues. The germline V gene has CDR1 SGDLS and CDR2 YYNGEE. Trimming cost V 0 bases and J 5 bases; bases outside gene matches: 8. CDR3 region: CASSVGSSGAHNEQFF. CDR3 in DNA: TGTGCCAGCAGCGTAGGGTCTAGCGGAGCTCACAATGAGCAGTTCTTC.

The chain employs TRBV29-1 and TRBJ1-5; D unclear. Per the germline V gene, CDR1 is SQVTM and CDR2 is ANQGSEA. The CDR3 runs to 12 residues. CDR3 nucleotide sequence: TGCATCTGTCCTGACCGAAATCAGCCCCAGCATTTT. Translation gives CICPDRNQPQHF.

This chain links TRBV6-4 with TRBJ2-5; D tentatively reads TRBD1 or TRBD2 (6 bases each). V shed 5 bases and J shed 5 bases, with 12 bases lying between them. This CDR3 is 13 amino acids long. Germline-derived CDR1 and CDR2 are MRHNA and SNTAGT. For the CDR3, the DNA is TGTGCCAGCAGTCTCGAAGGGGGGGAGACCCAGTACTTC. Translated: CASSLEGGETQYF.

This clone was found a few times. This chain uses TRBV7-6 with TRBJ2-2; no reliable D call. In germline, CDR1 is SGHVS, CDR2 FNYEAQ. The CDR3 totals 13 residues. Trimming removed 5 bases at V and 10 bases at J, with 14 bases between. The CDR3 protein is CASSLRWSEELFF. DNA for the CDR3: TGTGCCAGCAGCCTTAGATGGTCTGAGGAGCTGTTTTTT.

The chain is built from TRBV5-1 and TRBJ1-3; no firm D call. The germline V gene has CDR1 SGHRS and CDR2 YFSETQ. V was shortened by 6 bases and J by 1 base, with 8 bases between the two germline ends. The length of the CDR3 is 13 residues. The CDR3 reads CASKRGSGNTIYF. Here the CDR3 DNA reads TGCGCCAGCAAGAGAGGATCTGGAAACACCATATATTTT.

The chain uses TRBV5-6 and TRBJ2-6, with 9 positions matching TRBD1. Trimming at V came to 3 bases and at J to 0 bases, leaving 4 bases not matched to a gene. Germline V gene lookup returns CDR1 SGHDT and CDR2 YYEEEE. The CDR3 extends over 17 amino acids. The chain's CDR3 is CASSSRTGDSGANVLTF. CDR3 DNA sequence: TGTGCCAGCAGCTCCCGGACAGGGGACTCTGGGGCCAACGTCCTGACTTTC.

The chain joins TRBV19 to TRBJ1-4; 8 bases match TRBD1. Germline CDR1 reads LNHDA; CDR2 reads SQIVND (reference sequence). The CDR3 length is 15 residues. V lost 5 bases, J lost 8 bases, and 10 bases stayed unmatched. The CDR3: CASSGTGGSGEKLFF. CDR3 bases: TGTGCCAGTAGTGGGACAGGAGGCTCCGGCGAAAAACTGTTTTTT.

V usage is TRBV4-2 and J usage is TRBJ2-3, with 8 bases matching TRBD2. The CDR3 contains 16 residues. With V trimmed by 5 bases and J by 0 bases, 7 bases remained unmatched. CDR1 LGHNA and CDR2 YNFKEQ come from the germline V gene. CDR3 coding DNA: TGTGCCAGCAGCTTTTCTAGCGGGCAGAGCACAGATACGCAGTATTTT. Amino acids: CASSFSSGQSTDTQYF.

The CDR3 reads CASSTGQGNEKLFF. The CDR3 nucleotides are TGTGCCAGCAGCACGGGACAGGGAAACGAAAAACTGTTTTTT. The genes are TRBV7-9 and TRBJ1-4; 9 bases match TRBD1. This CDR3 region has 14 residues. Germline V lookup: CDR1 SEHNR, CDR2 FQNEAQ (reference sequence). With V trimmed by 5 bases and J by 8 bases, 6 bases remained unmatched.

CDR3 amino acids: CASSLGTGWSTEAFF. CDR3 nucleotides: TGTGCCAGCAGCTTAGGGACAGGCTGGAGCACTGAAGCTTTCTTT. The rearrangement links TRBV11-1 to TRBJ1-1; TRBD1 matches 7 bases. The CDR3 runs to 15 residues. Germline CDR1 and CDR2: SGHAT and FQDESV (reference sequence). Trimming at V came to 1 base and at J to 4 bases, leaving 6 bases not matched to a gene.

With regard to this clone: One end of the junction varies from germline; a read error may be responsible. The CDR3 reads CASRTSGTYGQYF. CDR3 bases: TGTGCCAGCAGGACTAGCGGGACCTACGGGCAGTACTTC. The V and J genes are TRBV2 and TRBJ2-7; the match to TRBD2 covers 11 bases. This CDR3 comprises 13 residues. In germline, CDR1 is SNHLY, CDR2 FYNNEI.

This sequence joins TRBV30 and TRBJ2-2; D unresolved. The CDR3 has 16 amino acids. V lost 7 bases, J lost 4 bases, and 22 bases lay in between. Germline V gives CDR1 GTSNPN, CDR2 SVGIG (reference sequence). This chain's CDR3 is CAYFPSYLVGTGELFF. CDR3 bases: TGTGCCTACTTCCCCTCTTACCTCGTGGGCACCGGGGAGCTGTTTTTT.

The chain recombines TRBV23-1 with TRBJ1-5; D is ambiguous. Being an ORF, TRBV23-1 has a function that is uncertain. The germline V and J ends were trimmed by 2 bases and 2 bases, with 13 bases remaining between them. CDR3 length: 16 residues. The CDR3 region is CASSQILVAGNQPQHF. In DNA, the CDR3 is TGCGCCAGCAGTCAAATTCTGGTGGCAGGCAATCAGCCCCAGCATTTT.

The CDR3 DNA sequence: TGTGCCAGCAGCCGGCCGGCGTGGAACACTGAAGCTTTCTTT. Amino acid sequence: CASSRPAWNTEAFF. J is TRBJ1-1 and V is TRBV6-5, with no clear D. The CDR3 is 14 amino acids. Germline V gene data show CDR1 as MNHEY and CDR2 as SVGAGI. V lost 6 bases, J lost 1 base, and 12 bases lay in between.

The rearrangement links TRBV7-9 to TRBJ1-1, with 7 bases aligning to TRBD1. V shed 4 bases and J 4 bases; nucleotides not matched to a gene: 9. Germline CDR1 reads SEHNR; CDR2 reads FQNEAQ (reference sequence). The CDR3 runs to 15 residues. CDR3 bases: TGTGCCAGCAGCTACCCGACAGGGATAATCACTGAAGCTTTCTTT. This gives the protein CASSYPTGIITEAFF.

This chain links TRBV28 with TRBJ2-3; D gene ambiguous. Germline V lookup: CDR1 MDHEN, CDR2 SYDVKM. The CDR3 contains 12 residues. V was pared by 6 bases and J by 7 bases, with 11 bases between. CDR3 DNA sequence: TGTGCCAGCAGCCAGGCCCGGTATACGCAGTATTTT. The encoded protein is CASSQARYTQYF.

In DNA form, the CDR3 reads TGTGCCTCCCCGCGCCACGAGCAGTACTTC. Its translation: CASPRHEQYF. The rearrangement joins TRBV6-5 to TRBJ2-7; the D is unclear. This CDR3 spans 10 amino acids. The germline gives CDR1 MNHEY, CDR2 SVGAGI. V was pared by 11 bases and J by 5 bases, with 10 bases between.

As to this clone: Its ends do not fully match the called genes, so a read error is possible. This sequence joins TRBV7-7 and TRBJ2-2, with D possibly being TRBD2 (6 bases). Per the germline V gene, CDR1 is SSHAT and CDR2 is FNYEAQ (reference sequence). The length of the CDR3 is 12 residues. The CDR3 loop is CASSRGTGELFF. CDR3 bases: TGTGCTAGCAGCCGGGGGACCGGGGAGCTGTTTTTT.